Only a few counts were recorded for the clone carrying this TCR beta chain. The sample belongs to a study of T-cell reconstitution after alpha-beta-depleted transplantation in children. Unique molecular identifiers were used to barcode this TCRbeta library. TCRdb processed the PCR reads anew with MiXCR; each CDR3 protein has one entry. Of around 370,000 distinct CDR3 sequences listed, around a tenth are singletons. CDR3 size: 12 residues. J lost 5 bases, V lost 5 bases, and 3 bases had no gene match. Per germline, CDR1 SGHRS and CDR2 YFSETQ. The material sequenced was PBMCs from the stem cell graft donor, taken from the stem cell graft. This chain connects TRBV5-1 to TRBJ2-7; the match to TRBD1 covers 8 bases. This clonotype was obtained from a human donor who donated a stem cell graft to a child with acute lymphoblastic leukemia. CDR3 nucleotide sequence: TGCGCCAGCAGACAGGGGGGCAACGAGCAGTACTTC. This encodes CASRQGGNEQYF.